This TCR beta chain was profiled in a study of cytomegalovirus exposure and HLA in healthy donors. Germline V gene data show CDR1 as SEHNR and CDR2 as FQNEAQ (reference sequence). V dropped 5 bases and J dropped 7; count of bases not matched to a gene: 7. The CDR3 is 14 residues long. Study-level results: As a later analysis showed, a missense DCLRE1C variant was linked to trimming of TCR beta V- and J-genes. Later work associated roughly 15,000 TCR beta sequences with HLA alleles at 0.05 false discovery rate. A prior analysis recorded that most TCR beta V segments were productive about 87% or about 30% of the time. Indistinguishable V segments, including TRBV6-2 and TRBV6-3, were excluded.

As regards this clone: The antigen remains unidentified.

Primers included in the PCR were 60 Vbeta and 13 Jbeta primers. The assay was immunoSEQ multiplex PCR, and TCRdb's table has in-frame clones only and misses some. There are fewer than 200,000 clones in the sample; over 65% occur only once, and less than 3.5% lies in the top ten. What was sequenced was PBMCs. The sequence was obtained from a woman aged 40 to 49 in good health and CMV-seropositive. The rearrangement uses TRBV7-9 and TRBJ2-1; 8 positions agree with TRBD2. The CDR3 region is CASSTGLAENEQFF. CDR3 sequence (DNA): TGTGCCAGCAGCACAGGACTAGCTGAGAATGAGCAGTTCTTC.